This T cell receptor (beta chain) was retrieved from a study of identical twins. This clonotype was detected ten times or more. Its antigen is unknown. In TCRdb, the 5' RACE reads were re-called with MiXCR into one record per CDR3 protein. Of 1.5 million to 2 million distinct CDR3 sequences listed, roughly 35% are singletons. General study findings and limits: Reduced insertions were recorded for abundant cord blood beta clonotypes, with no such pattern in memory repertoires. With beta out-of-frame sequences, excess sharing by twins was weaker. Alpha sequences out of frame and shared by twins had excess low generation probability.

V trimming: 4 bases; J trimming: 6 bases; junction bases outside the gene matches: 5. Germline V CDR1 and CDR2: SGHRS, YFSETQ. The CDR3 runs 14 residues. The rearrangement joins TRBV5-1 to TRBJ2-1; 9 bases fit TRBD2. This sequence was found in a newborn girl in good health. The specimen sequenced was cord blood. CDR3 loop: CASSPAGGSNEQFF. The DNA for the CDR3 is TGCGCCAGCAGCCCAGCGGGGGGAAGCAATGAGCAGTTCTTC.